What follows describes a single T cell receptor (beta chain). Its antigen has not been determined. No quality values exist for individual bases; no much larger clone is one base distant. These data belong to a study of blood T cell repertoires in COVID-19 (dated by TCRdb to about 2020). About the investigation overall: The collaborator samples originated in the United States, Italy and Spain and spanned the acute and convalescent phases of COVID-19. The samples were drawn from the first 160 participants of the ongoing ImmuneRACE study and from about 1,200 subjects provided by 6 global collaborators. The material from the prospective study consisted of cDNA or gDNA derived from T cells, B-cell-depleted T cells, or PBMCs. Where available, HLA class I and class II types were taken from metadata supplied by the sample provider and were not determined by assay-based typing. The repertoires were released in a freely available public database intended as a resource for research on the immune response to SARS-CoV-2. The sample metadata nearly always contained a de-identified subject ID, COVID-19 status, age in years and sex. The dataset comprised deeply sampled blood TCRbeta repertoires from subjects exposed to, actively infected with, or recovered from COVID-19.

The immunoSEQ Assay, a bias-controlled multiplex PCR, was used to amplify TCRbeta CDR3 regions from genomic DNA. On the authors' methods: The number of nucleated cells in each sample was estimated by amplification of reference gene primers within the assay. To quantify the absolute abundance of each unique TCRbeta CDR3 rearrangement, sequence reads were collapsed and filtered. For each sample, productive Simpson clonality was calculated as the square root of Simpson's diversity index over productive rearrangements. Held by TCRdb, this immuneACCESS table contains in-frame sequences only and omits some clones. Under half of the omission traces to an unresolved V gene where checked; the cause of the rest is unknown. V and J calls and clone size come straight from that table; D and trimming were deduced from the DNA. The sample includes 450,000 or so clones, with 70% to 90% observed a single time. The top ten clonotypes cover 0.7% to 0.85% of the sample.

V gives up 5 bases and J gives up 5 bases, and the segment between their germline ends measures 24 bases. From the germline V gene, CDR1 is KGHSH and CDR2 is LQKENI. The CDR3 holds 17 amino acids from the cysteine to the phenylalanine. Of the read, only the CDR3 DNA is kept; its 51 bases are in frame from base 1. General study outcomes and caveats: Clinical and demographic metadata were provided uncurated, with the amount varying by source and participant.

At one collaborating source in Seattle, patients were enrolled during active infection and were followed longitudinally through the course of disease. Whole blood was collected in K2EDTA tubes by collaborating institutions according to the institutions' own protocols. Collaborator samples were shipped for TCRbeta analysis as frozen whole blood, isolated PBMCs, or DNA extracted from either sample type. Here the chain combines TRBV18 and TRBJ2-5; perhaps TRBD1 is the D gene, with 6 bases matching. The TCR sequence derives from a man aged 18 to 29 with COVID-19, enrolled during active disease. The sample was peripheral blood. In nucleotides, the sequence is TGTGCCAGCTCAGCCGCGGGCGGTTACAGGGAGCTCGAGACCCAGTACTTC. The encoded protein is CASSAAGGYRELETQYF.